This note documents a single T cell receptor (beta chain) sequence. This sample stems from a study of cytotoxic CD8 clonotypes in ibrutinib-treated CLL. Roughly 2 micrograms of genomic DNA from cryopreserved PBMCs went into TCR beta libraries. The CDR3 totals 12 residues. Germline loops: CDR1 MNHNS, CDR2 SASEGT. J gave up 9 bases and V 5 bases, and 4 bases lay outside the gene matches. Depth targeted 1 in 200,000 to 1 in 1 million T cells, averaging 10x coverage per clonotype. The data were produced by immunoSEQ multiplex PCR, yet TCRdb's version contains in-frame clones alone and is incomplete. In the table there are about 74,000 clones, around 84% of which are singletons.

This TCR came from a human donor with chronic lymphocytic leukemia. This sequence joins TRBV6-1 and TRBJ1-5; 7 nucleotides line up with TRBD1. This specimen was PBMCs, taken at disease progression, from a patient treated with ibrutinib. The CDR3 loop reads CASSTHRGPQHF. CDR3 nucleotides: TGTGCCAGCAGTACGCACAGGGGGCCCCAGCATTTT.